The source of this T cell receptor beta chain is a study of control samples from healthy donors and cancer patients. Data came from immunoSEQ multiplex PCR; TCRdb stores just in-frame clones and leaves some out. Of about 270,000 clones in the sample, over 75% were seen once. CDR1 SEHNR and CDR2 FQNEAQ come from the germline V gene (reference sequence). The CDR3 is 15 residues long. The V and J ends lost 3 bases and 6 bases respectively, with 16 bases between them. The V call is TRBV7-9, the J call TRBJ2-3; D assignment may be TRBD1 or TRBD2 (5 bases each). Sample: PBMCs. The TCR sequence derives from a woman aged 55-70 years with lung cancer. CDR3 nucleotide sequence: TGTGCCAGCAGCTTGAGGGGAACAACCATGGATACGCAGTATTTT. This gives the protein CASSLRGTTMDTQYF. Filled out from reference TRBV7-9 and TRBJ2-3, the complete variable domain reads DTGVSQNPRHKITKRGQNVTFRCDPISEHNRLYWYRQTLGQGPEFLTYFQNEAQLEKSRLLSDRFSAERPKGSFSTLEIQRTEQGDSAMYLCASSLRGTTMDTQYFGPGTRLTVL.